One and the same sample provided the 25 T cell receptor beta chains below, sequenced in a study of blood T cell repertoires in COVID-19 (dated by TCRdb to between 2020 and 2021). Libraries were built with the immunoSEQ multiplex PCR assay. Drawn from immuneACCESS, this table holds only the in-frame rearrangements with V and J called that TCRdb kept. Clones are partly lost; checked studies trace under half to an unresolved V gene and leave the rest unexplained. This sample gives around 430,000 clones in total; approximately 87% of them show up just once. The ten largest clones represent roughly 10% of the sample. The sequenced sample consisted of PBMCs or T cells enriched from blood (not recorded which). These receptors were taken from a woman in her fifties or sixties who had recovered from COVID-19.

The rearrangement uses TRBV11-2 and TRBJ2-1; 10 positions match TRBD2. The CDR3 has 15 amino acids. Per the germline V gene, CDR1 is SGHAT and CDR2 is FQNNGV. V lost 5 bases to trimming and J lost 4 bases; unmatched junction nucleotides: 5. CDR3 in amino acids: CASSLLAGSYNEQFF. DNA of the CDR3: TGTGCCAGCAGCCTACTAGCGGGGTCTTACAATGAGCAGTTCTTC.

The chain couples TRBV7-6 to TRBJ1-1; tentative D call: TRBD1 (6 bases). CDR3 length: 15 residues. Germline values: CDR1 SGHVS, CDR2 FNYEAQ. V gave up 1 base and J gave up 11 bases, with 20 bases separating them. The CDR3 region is CASSLGSGGETPAFF. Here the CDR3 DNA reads TGTGCCAGCAGCTTAGGTTCGGGGGGCGAGACCCCGGCTTTCTTT.

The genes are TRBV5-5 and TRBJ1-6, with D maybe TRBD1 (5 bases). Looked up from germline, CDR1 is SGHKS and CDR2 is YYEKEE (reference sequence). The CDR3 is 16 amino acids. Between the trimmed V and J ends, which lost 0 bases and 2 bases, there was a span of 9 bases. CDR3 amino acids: CASSLEGNPYNSPLHF. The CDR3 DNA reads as TGTGCCAGCAGCTTGGAGGGGAACCCCTATAATTCACCCCTCCACTTT. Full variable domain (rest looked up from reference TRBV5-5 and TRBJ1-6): DAGVTQSPTHLIKTRGQQVTLRCSPISGHKSVSWYQQVLGQGPQFIFQYYEKEERGRGNFPDRFSARQFPNYSSELNVNALLLGDSALYLCASSLEGNPYNSPLHFGNGTRLTVT.

CDR3 in DNA: TGTGCCAGCAGTTTGAGGGCGAACACTGAAGCTTTCTTT. It yields the protein CASSLRANTEAFF. This chain joins TRBV6-5 and TRBJ1-1, with D unclear. Germline-derived CDR1 and CDR2 are MNHEY and SVGAGI. This CDR3 contains 13 residues. V was pared by 4 bases and J by 1 base, with 7 bases between.

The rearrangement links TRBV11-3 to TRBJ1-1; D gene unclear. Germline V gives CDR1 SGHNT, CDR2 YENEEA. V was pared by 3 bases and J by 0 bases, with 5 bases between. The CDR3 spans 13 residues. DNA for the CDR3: TGTGCCAGCAGCTTTGAGTTGAACACTGAAGCTTTCTTT. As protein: CASSFELNTEAFF.

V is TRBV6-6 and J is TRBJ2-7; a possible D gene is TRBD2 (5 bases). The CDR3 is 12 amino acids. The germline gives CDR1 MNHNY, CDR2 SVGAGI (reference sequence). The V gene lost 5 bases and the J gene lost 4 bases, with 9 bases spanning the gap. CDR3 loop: CASSTLGYEQYF. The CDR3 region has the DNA TGTGCCAGCAGTACACTAGGATACGAGCAGTACTTC.

For the CDR3, the DNA is TGCGCCAGCAGCCCGAGGGGGGGAGATAGCAATCAGCCCCAGCATTTT. Translation gives CASSPRGGDSNQPQHF. The chain is built from TRBV5-1 and TRBJ1-5, with a weak D call TRBD1 (6 bases). Between the trimmed V and J ends, which lost 4 bases and 0 bases, there was a span of 14 bases. From germline, CDR1 is SGHRS and CDR2 YFSETQ. The CDR3 length is 16 residues.

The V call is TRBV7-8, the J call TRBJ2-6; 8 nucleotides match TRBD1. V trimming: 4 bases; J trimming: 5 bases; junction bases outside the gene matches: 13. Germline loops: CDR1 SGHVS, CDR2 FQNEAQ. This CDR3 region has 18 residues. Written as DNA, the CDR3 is TGTGCCAGCAGCTCCACAGGGGGTGCCGTGGTCTGGGCCAACGTCCTGACTTTC. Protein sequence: CASSSTGGAVVWANVLTF.

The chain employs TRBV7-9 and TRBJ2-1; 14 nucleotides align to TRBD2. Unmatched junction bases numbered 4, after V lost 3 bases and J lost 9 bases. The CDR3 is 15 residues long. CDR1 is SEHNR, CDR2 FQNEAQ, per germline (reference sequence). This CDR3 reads CASSLTSGGGFEQFF. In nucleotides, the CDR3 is TGTGCCAGCAGCTTGACTAGCGGGGGGGGATTTGAGCAGTTCTTC.

CDR3 nucleotides: TGTGCCAGCAGTTACTCACAGGGGGGGGACGAGCAGTACTTC. This sequence encodes CASSYSQGGDEQYF. V gene TRBV6-5 combines with J gene TRBJ2-7; tentatively, D is TRBD1 (8 bases). CDR1 is MNHEY and CDR2 is SVGAGI in the germline V gene. Trimming took 0 bases from V and 5 from J, leaving 11 bases between them. This CDR3 comprises 14 residues.

CDR3 nucleotide sequence: TGTGCCAGCAGCTTGTTGGGGTTGGACAGAAAAGCTTTCTTT. Translated: CASSLLGLDRKAFF. This chain uses TRBV5-4 with TRBJ1-1, with D perhaps TRBD1 (6 bases). This CDR3 has 14 residues. V lost 1 base, J lost 9 bases, and 16 bases lay in between. The V gene's germline CDR1 is SGHNT and CDR2 YYREEE (reference sequence).

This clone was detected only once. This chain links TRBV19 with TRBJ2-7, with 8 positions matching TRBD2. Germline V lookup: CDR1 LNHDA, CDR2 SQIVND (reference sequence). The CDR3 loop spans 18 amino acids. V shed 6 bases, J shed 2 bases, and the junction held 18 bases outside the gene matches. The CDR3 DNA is TGTGCCAGTAGGCGGTCGGGGGAGTTGAGCGGGGGTACCTACGAGCAGTACTTC. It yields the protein CASRRSGELSGGTYEQYF.

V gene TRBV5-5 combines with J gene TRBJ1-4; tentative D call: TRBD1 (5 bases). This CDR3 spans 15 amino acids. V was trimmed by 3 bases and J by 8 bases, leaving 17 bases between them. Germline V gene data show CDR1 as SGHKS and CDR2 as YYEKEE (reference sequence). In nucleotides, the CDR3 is TGTGCCAGCAGCTCCTCCCCGGGGGAGTTGGAAAAACTGTTTTTT. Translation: CASSSSPGELEKLFF.

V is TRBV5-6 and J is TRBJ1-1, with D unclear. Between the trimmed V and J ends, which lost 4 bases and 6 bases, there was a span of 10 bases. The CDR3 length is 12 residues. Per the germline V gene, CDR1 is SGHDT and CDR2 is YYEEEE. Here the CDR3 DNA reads TGTGCCAGCAGCCCCCGAGGATCTGAAGCTTTCTTT. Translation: CASSPRGSEAFF.

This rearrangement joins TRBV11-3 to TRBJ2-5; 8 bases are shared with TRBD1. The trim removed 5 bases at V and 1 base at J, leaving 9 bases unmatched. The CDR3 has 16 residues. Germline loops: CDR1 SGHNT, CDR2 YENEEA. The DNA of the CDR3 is TGTGCCAGCAGCACCGGACAGGGTCGAGGCCAAGAGACCCAGTACTTC. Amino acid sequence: CASSTGQGRGQETQYF.

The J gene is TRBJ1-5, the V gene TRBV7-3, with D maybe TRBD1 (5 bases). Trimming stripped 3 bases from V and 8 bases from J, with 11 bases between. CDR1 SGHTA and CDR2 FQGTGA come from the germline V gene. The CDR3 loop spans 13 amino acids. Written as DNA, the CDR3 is TGTGCCAGCAGCTTGGGGGGGACGGAGCCCCAGCATTTT. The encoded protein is CASSLGGTEPQHF. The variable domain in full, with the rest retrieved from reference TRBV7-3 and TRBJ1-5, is GAGVSQTPSNKVTEKGKYVELRCDPISGHTALYWYRQSLGQGPEFLIYFQGTGAADDSGLPNDRFFAVRPEGSVSTLKIQRTERGDSAVYLCASSLGGTEPQHFGDGTRLSIL.

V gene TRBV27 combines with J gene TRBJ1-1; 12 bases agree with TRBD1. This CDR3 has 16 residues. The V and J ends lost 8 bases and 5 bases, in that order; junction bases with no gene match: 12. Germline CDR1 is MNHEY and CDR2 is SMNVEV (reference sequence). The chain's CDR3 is CASLPPGQGARTEAFF. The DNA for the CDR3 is TGTGCCAGCCTTCCCCCGGGACAGGGGGCGAGGACTGAAGCTTTCTTT.

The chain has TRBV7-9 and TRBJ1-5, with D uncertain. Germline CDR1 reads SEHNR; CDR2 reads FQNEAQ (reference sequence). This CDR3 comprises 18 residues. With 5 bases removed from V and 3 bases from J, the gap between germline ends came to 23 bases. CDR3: CASSAVSLSRGNNQPQHF. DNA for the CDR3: TGTGCCAGCAGCGCCGTTAGTCTCTCGCGAGGGAACAATCAGCCCCAGCATTTT.

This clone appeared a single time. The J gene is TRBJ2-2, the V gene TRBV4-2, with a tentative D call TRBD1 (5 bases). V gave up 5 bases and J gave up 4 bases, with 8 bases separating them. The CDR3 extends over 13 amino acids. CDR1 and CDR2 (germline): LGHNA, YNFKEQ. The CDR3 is CASSMDTTGELFF. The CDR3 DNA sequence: TGTGCCAGCAGCATGGACACCACCGGGGAGCTGTTTTTT.

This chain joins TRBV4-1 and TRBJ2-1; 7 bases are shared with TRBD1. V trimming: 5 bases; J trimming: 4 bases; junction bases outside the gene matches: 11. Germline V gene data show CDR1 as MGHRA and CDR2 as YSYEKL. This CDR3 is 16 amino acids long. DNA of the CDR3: TGCGCCAGCAGCAAACCGGGACAGAAAACATACAATGAGCAGTTCTTC. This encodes CASSKPGQKTYNEQFF.

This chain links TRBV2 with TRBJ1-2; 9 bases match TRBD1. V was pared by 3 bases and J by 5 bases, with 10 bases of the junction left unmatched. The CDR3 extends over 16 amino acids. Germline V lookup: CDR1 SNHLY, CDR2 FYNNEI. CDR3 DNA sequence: TGTGCCAGCAGTGACTGGGGAGCAGACAGGGGGTATGGCTACACCTTC. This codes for CASSDWGADRGYGYTF.

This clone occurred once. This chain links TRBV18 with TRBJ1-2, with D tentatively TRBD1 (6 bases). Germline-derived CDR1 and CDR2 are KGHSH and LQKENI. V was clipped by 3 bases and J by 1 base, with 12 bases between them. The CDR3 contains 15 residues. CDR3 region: CASSPSGGGNYGYTF. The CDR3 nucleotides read TGTGCCAGCTCACCGTCTGGGGGCGGTAACTATGGCTACACCTTC.

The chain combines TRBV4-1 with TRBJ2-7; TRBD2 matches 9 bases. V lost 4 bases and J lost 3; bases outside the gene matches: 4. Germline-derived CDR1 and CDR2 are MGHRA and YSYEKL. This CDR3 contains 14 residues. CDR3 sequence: CASSLATSGYEQYF. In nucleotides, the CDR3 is TGCGCCAGCAGCCTCGCGACTAGCGGCTACGAGCAGTACTTC.

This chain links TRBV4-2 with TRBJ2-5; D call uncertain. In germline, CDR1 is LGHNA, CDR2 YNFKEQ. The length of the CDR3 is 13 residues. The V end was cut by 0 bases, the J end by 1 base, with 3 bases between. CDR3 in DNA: TGTGCCAGCAGCCAAGACCGCCAAGAGACCCAGTACTTC. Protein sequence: CASSQDRQETQYF.

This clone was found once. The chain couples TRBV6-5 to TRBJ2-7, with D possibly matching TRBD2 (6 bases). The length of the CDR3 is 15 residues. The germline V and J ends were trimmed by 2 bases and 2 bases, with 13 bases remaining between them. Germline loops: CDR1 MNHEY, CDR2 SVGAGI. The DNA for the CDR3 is TGTGCCAGCAGTTACCGTCCGGGAGAAGCCTACGAGCAGTACTTC. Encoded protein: CASSYRPGEAYEQYF.